This TCR beta chain was found in a study of graft-versus-host responses after intestinal transplantation. Generated by immunoSEQ multiplex PCR, the TCRdb table keeps only in-frame clones and is missing some. The table records some 27,000 clones, about 95% of them present only once. In its sample, this clone was seen once. This CDR3 has 13 residues. Germline loops: CDR1 SGDLS, CDR2 YYNGEE. The V end lost 3 bases, the J end lost 4 bases, and 10 bases lay between the germline ends. This sequence originates from a human patient who received an intestinal transplant, so some T cells may come from the graft donor. The V gene is TRBV9, the J gene TRBJ1-1; the D gene is possibly TRBD1 (5 bases). Sample: PBMCs, taken more than 29 days after intestinal transplant. The CDR3 DNA reads as TGTGCCAGCAGCGCGGGGCAGACCACTGAAGCTTTCTTT. Encoded protein: CASSAGQTTEAFF.